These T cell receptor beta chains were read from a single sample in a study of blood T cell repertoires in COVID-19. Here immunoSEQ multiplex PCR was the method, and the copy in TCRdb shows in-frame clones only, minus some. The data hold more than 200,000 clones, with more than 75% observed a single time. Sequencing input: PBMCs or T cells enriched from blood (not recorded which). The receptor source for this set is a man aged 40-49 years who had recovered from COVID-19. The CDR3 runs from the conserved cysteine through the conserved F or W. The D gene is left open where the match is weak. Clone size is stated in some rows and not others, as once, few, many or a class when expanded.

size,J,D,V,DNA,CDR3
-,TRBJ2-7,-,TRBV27,TGTGCCAGCAGTTCTGCAGGGGCCTCCTACGAGCAGTACTTC,CASSSAGASYEQYF
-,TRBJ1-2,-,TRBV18,TGTGCCAGCTCAAGCGGCAGGGGAAAGAGTGACTATGGCTACACCTTC,CASSSGRGKSDYGYTF
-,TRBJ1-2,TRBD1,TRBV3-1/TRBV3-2,TGTGCCAGCAGCCAAGAGTGGACAGGGGGCGAGGGCTACACCTTC,CASSQEWTGGEGYTF
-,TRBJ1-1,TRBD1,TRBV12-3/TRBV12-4,TGTGCCAGCAGTTCACAGGGGTTCACTGAAGCTTTCTTT,CASSSQGFTEAFF
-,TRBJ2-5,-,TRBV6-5,TGTGCCAGCACTACACGACTGGTTGAGCAAGAGACCCAGTACTTC,CASTTRLVEQETQYF
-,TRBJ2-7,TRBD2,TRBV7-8,TGTGCCAGCAGCTTAGCGAACGCGGGAGGGTCCTACGAGCAGTACTTC,CASSLANAGGSYEQYF
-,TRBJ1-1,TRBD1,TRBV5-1,TGCGCCAGCAGCTTCCGGGACAGGGGGGGATGGAACACTGAAGCTTTCTTT,CASSFRDRGGWNTEAFF
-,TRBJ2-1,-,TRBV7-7,TGTGCTAGCAGCCAAAATGGACAGTACAATGAGCAGTTCTTC,CASSQNGQYNEQFF
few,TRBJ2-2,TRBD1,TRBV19,TGTGCCAGTAGTATCCGTTCCGGGACAGGGGGCTTCACCGGGGAGCTGTTTTTT,CASSIRSGTGGFTGELFF
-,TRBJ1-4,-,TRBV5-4,TGTGCCAGCAGCCCCGGAGGAAGAGTAACTAATGAAAAACTGTTTTTT,CASSPGGRVTNEKLFF
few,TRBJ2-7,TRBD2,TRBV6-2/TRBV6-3,TGTGCCAGCAGCCCCGGACTAGCGGGAGTTACCGAGCAGTACTTC,CASSPGLAGVTEQYF
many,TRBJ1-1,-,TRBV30,TGTGCCTGGAGTGCCCCACTAGGAGGGGCCTCTGAAGCTTTCTTT,CAWSAPLGGASEAFF
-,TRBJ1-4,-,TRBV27,TGTGCCAGCAGACGTACAGGGATCTATGAAAAACTGTTTTTT,CASRRTGIYEKLFF
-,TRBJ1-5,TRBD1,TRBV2,TGTGCCAGCGACAGGGGTTTAGGCAATCAGCCCCAGCATTTT,CASDRGLGNQPQHF
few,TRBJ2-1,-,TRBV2,TGTGCCAGCAGTGTCGCGAATTCCCCCCCCTACAATGAGCAGTTCTTC,CASSVANSPPYNEQFF
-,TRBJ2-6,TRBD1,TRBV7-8,TGTGCCAGCAGCGGCCGGGACAGGGGAGTTTCTGGGGCCAACGTCCTGACTTTC,CASSGRDRGVSGANVLTF
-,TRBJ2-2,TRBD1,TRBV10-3,TGTGCCATCAGTGGGGGACAGGGGCCTACCGGGGAGCTGTTTTTT,CAISGGQGPTGELFF
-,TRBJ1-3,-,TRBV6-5,TGTGCCAGCAGCCCCAGGGAAAAGGACACCATATATTTT,CASSPREKDTIYF